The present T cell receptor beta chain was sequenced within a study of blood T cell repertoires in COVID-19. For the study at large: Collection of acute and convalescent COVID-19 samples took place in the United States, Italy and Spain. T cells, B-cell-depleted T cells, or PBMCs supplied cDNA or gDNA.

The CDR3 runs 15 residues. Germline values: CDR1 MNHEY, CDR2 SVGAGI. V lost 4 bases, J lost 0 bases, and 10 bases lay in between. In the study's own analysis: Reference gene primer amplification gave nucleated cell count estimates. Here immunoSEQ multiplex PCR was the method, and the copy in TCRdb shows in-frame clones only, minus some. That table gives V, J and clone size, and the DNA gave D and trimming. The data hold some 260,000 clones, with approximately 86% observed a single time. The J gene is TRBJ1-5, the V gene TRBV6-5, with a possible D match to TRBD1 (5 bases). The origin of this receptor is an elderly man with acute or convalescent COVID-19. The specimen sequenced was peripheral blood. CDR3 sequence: CASSLPGNSNQPQHF. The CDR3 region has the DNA TGTGCCAGCAGTTTACCAGGGAATAGCAATCAGCCCCAGCATTTT.